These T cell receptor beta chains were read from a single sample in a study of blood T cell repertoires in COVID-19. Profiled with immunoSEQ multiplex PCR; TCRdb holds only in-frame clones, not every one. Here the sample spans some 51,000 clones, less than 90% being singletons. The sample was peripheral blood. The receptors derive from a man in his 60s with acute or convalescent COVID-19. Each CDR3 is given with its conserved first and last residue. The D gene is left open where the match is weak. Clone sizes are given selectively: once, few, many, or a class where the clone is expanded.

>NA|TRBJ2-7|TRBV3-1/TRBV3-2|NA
TGTGCCAGCAGCCAAGATTTCGGTACCTACGAGCAGTACTTC
CASSQDFGTYEQYF
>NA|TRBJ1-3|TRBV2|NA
TGTGCCAGCAGAGCGGACAGTACCTCTGGAAACACCATATATTTT
CASRADSTSGNTIYF
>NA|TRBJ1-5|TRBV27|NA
TGTGCCAGCAGTCCAGGGGCGGGAGGGCCCCAGCATTTT
CASSPGAGGPQHF
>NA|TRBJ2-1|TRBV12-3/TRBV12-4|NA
TGTGCCAGCAGCCGAGACAGTGCCAATGAGCAGTTCTTC
CASSRDSANEQFF
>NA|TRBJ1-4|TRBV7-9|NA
TGTGCCAGCAGCCAATACCGGGACATGATTAATGAAAAACTGTTTTTT
CASSQYRDMINEKLFF
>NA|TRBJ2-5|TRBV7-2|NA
TGTGCCAGCAGCCCGCGGTGGAGGAGCGGTGAGACCCAGTACTTC
CASSPRWRSGETQYF
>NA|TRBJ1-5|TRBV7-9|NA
TGTGCCAGCAGGAGGACACGGATAAGGCAGCCCCAGCATTTT
CASRRTRIRQPQHF
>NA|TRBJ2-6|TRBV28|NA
TGTGCCAGCATCGGGGGGGCCAACGTCCTGACTTTC
CASIGGANVLTF
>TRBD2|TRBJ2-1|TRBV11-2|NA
TGTGCCAGCAGCTTAGCCCTAGCGGGCGGCGGTATCCATGAGCAGTTCTTC
CASSLALAGGGIHEQFF
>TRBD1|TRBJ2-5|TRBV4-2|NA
TGTGCCAGCAGCCAAGGGGACAGGGGTGGTCGTTCCGAGACCCAGTACTTC
CASSQGDRGGRSETQYF
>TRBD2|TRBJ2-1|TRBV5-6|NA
TGTGCCAGCAGCCCCACCGGGACTAGTTACAATGAGCAGTTCTTC
CASSPTGTSYNEQFF
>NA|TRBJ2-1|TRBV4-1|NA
TGCGCCAGCAGCCAATCTCCAACAGGGTACGGGGCGGGAGTATTCTACAATGAGCAGTTCTTC
CASSQSPTGYGAGVFYNEQFF
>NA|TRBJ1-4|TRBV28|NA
TGTGCCAGCAGTTTGGGCGGGGGGGACTCCTGGGGTGAAAAACTGTTTTTT
CASSLGGGDSWGEKLFF
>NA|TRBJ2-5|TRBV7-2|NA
TGTGCCAGCAGCTTAGGACTAGGAAAGACCCAGTACTTC
CASSLGLGKTQYF
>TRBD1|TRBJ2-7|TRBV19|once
TGTGCGACAGGGAAGGGGATCTACGAGCAGTACTTC
CATGKGIYEQYF
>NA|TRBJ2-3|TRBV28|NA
TGTGCCAGCAGTTTTACAGGGCTTGGCGCAGATACGCAGTATTTT
CASSFTGLGADTQYF
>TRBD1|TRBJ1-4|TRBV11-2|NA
TGTGCCAGCAGCTCGTTGAGGACAGGGCGTAGGGAAAAACTGTTTTTT
CASSSLRTGRREKLFF
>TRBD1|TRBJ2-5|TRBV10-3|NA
TGTGCCATCAGTGAAACCCGGGACAGGCAAGAGACCCAGTACTTC
CAISETRDRQETQYF
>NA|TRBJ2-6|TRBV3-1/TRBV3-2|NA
TGTGCCAGCAGCCAAGACAGGGTCGGGGCCAACGTCCTGACTTTC
CASSQDRVGANVLTF
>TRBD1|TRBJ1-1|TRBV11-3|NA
TGTGCCAGCAGCCTGGGACAGGGACTTGAAGCTTTCTTT
CASSLGQGLEAFF
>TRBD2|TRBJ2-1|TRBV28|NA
TGTGCCAGCAGTTCCGCCTCGTTAGCGGGAGCTGATGAGCAGTTCTTC
CASSSASLAGADEQFF
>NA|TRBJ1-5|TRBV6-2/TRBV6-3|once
TGTGCCAGCAGTCCCTCCGGGACACACAATCAGCCCCAGCATTTT
CASSPSGTHNQPQHF
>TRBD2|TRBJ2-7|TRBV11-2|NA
TGTGCCAGCAGCCTTGAGTCACTAGCGGGTCCCGCCTACGAGCAGTACTTC
CASSLESLAGPAYEQYF
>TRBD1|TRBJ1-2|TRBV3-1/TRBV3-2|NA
TGTGCCAGCAGCCAAGAAGGGAGACAGGGATATGGCTACACCTTC
CASSQEGRQGYGYTF
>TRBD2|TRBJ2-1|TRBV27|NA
TGTGCCAGCAGTTTAGTGGGGCTAGCGGGACACAATGAGCAGTTCTTC
CASSLVGLAGHNEQFF
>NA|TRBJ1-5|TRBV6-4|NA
TGTGCCAGCAGTCCTAATTCGCCCCAGCATTTT
CASSPNSPQHF
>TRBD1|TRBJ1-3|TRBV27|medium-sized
TGTGCCAGCAGTCTGGACAGGGCGAACTCTGGAAACACCATATATTTT
CASSLDRANSGNTIYF
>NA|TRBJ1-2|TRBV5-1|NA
TGCGCCAGCAGCTTGGATGGGGAGAGGGCTATTGGCTACACCTTC
CASSLDGERAIGYTF